This T cell receptor (beta chain) was sequenced during a study of blood T cell repertoires in COVID-19. The CDR3 loop spans 13 amino acids. Germline-derived CDR1 and CDR2 are SSHAT and FNYEAQ (reference sequence). V was shortened by 4 bases and J by 7 bases, with 10 bases between the two germline ends. Per the original data handling: Reference gene primer amplification gave nucleated cell count estimates. Here immunoSEQ multiplex PCR was the method, and the copy in TCRdb shows in-frame clones only, minus some. That table furnishes V, J and clone size, whereas the DNA furnished D and trimming. The profile shows 50,000 to 75,000 clones, 65% to 80% of them singletons.

This chain connects TRBV7-7 to TRBJ2-2; weak D call: TRBD2 (6 bases). The sample was peripheral blood. This receptor was obtained from an elderly woman with active or convalescent COVID-19. The CDR3 sequence: CASSSDGGGELFF. The CDR3 region has the DNA TGTGCCAGCAGCTCCGACGGGGGCGGGGAGCTGTTTTTT.